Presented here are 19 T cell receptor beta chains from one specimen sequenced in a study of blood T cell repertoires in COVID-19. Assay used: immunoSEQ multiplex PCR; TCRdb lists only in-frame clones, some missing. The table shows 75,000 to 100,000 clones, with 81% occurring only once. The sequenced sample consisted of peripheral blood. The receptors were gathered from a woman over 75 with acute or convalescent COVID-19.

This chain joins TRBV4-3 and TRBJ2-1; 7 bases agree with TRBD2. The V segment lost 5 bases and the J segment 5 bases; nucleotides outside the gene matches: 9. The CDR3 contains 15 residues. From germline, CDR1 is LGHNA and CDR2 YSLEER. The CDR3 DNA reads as TGCGCCAGCAGCGGGGACTACCTCTTTAACAATGAGCAGTTCTTC. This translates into CASSGDYLFNNEQFF.

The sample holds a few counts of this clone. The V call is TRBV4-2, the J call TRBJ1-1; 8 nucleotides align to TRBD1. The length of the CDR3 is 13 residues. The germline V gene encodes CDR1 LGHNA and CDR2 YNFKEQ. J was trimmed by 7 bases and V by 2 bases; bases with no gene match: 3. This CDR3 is CASSQQGADEAFF. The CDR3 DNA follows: TGTGCCAGCAGCCAACAGGGGGCGGATGAAGCTTTCTTT.

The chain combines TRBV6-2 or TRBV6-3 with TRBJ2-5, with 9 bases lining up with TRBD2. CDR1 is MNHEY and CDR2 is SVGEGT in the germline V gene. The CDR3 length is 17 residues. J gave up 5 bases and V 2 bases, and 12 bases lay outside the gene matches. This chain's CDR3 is CASSYTTGTSMRETQYF. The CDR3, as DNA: TGTGCCAGCAGTTACACCACCGGGACTAGCATGAGGGAGACCCAGTACTTC.

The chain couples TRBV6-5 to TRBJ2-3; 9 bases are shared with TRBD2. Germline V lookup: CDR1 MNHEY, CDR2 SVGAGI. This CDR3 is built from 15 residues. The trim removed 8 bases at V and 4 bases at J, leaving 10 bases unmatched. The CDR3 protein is CASARSSGVPDTQYF. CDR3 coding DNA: TGTGCCAGCGCCCGATCTAGCGGGGTACCAGATACGCAGTATTTT.

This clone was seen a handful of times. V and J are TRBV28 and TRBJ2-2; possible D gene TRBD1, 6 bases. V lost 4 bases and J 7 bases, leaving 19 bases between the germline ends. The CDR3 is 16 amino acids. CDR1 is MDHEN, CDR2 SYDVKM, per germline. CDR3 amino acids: CASSSALQGLGGELFF. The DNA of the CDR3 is TGTGCCAGCAGTTCTGCTCTTCAGGGGCTGGGCGGGGAGCTGTTTTTT. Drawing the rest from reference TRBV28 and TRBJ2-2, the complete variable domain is DVKVTQSSRYLVKRTGEKVFLECVQDMDHENMFWYRQDPGLGLRLIYFSYDVKMKEKGDIPEGYSVSREKKERFSLILESASTNQTSMYLCASSSALQGLGGELFFGEGSRLTVL.

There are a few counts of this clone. This CDR3 is CASSLVPSGLSGTGELFF. CDR3 in DNA: TGTGCCAGCAGCTTGGTCCCTAGCGGGCTGTCGGGCACCGGGGAGCTGTTTTTT. The rearrangement uses TRBV5-8 and TRBJ2-2; 8 nucleotides agree with TRBD2. Germline loops: CDR1 SGHTS, CDR2 YDEGEE. The length of the CDR3 is 18 residues. The ends lost 0 bases at V and 4 bases at J; junction bases unmatched: 11.

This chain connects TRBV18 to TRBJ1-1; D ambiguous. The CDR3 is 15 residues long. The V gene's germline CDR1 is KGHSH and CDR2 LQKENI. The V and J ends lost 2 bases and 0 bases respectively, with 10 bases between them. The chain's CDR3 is CASSPMGSMNTEAFF. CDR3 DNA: TGTGCCAGCTCACCAATGGGGAGCATGAACACTGAAGCTTTCTTT.

This CDR3 reads CASSESVSYQPQHF. As DNA, the CDR3 is TGTGCCAGCAGTGAAAGTGTTAGTTATCAGCCCCAGCATTTT. The chain links TRBV2 to TRBJ1-5; D gene ambiguous. This CDR3 contains 14 residues. V lost 2 bases, J lost 5 bases, and 10 bases lay in between. In germline, CDR1 is SNHLY, CDR2 FYNNEI.

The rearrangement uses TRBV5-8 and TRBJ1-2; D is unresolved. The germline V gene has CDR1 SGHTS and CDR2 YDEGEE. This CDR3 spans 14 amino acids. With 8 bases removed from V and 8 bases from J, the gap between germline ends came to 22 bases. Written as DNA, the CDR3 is TGTGCCAGGAGTCAGGAAGTGGTCCGCAGCGGCTACACCTTC. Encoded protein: CARSQEVVRSGYTF. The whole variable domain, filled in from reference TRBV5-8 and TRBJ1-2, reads EAGVTQSPTHLIKTRGQQATLRCSPISGHTSVYWYQQALGLGLQFLLWYDEGEERNRGNFPPRFSGRQFPNYSSELNVNALELEDSALYLCARSQEVVRSGYTFGSGTRLTVV.

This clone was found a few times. The CDR3 nucleotides are TGTGCCAGCAGTAGACAGCTTAACTATGGCTACACCTTC. Protein: CASSRQLNYGYTF. The rearrangement joins TRBV28 to TRBJ1-2; TRBD1 is a possible D gene (5 bases). The CDR3 is made up of 13 amino acids. Germline values: CDR1 MDHEN, CDR2 SYDVKM. Trimming shortened V by 5 bases and J by 1 base, and 8 bases separated the two germline ends.

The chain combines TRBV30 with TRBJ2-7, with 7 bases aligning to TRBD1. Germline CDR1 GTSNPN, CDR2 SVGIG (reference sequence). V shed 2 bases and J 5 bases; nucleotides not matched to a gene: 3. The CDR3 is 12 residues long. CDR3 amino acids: CAWSRDRDEQYF. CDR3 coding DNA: TGTGCCTGGAGTCGCGACAGGGACGAGCAGTACTTC.

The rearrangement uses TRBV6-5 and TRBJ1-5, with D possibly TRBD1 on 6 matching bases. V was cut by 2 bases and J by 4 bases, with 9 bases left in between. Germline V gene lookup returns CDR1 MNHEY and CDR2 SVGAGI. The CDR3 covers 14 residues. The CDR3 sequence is CASSYSTGNQPQHF. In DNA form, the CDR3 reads TGTGCCAGCAGTTACAGTACAGGGAATCAGCCCCAGCATTTT.

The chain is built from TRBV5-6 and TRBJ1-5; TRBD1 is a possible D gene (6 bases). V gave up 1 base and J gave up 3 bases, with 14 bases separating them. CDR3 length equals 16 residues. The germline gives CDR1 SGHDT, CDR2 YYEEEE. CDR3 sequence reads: CASSLYRDTYNQPQHF. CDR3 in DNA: TGTGCCAGCAGCTTGTACCGGGACACCTACAATCAGCCCCAGCATTTT.

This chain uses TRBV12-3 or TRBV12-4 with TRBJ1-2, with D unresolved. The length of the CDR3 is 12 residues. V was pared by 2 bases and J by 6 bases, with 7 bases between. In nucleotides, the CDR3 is TGTGCCAGCAGTTTACGGGAGAATGGCTACACCTTC. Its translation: CASSLRENGYTF.

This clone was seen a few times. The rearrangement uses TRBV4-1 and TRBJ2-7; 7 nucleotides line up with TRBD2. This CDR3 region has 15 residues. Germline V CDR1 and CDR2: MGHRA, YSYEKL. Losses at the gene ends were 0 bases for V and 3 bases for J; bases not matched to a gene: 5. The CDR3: CASSQDSRGIYEQYF. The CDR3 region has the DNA TGCGCCAGCAGCCAAGATTCGCGGGGGATCTACGAGCAGTACTTC.

DNA for the CDR3: TGTGCCATCAGTGAGCTGAACGGGGGTGGCTACACCTTC. It yields the protein CAISELNGGGYTF. The chain couples TRBV10-3 to TRBJ1-2, with a weak D call TRBD1 (5 bases). Germline V CDR1 and CDR2: ENHRY, SYGVKD. Trimming took 2 bases from V and 7 from J, leaving 11 bases between them. The CDR3 is 13 residues long.

CDR3 sequence (DNA): TGTGCCAGCAGCCTTGCAGATAATTCACCCCTCCACTTT. Translated: CASSLADNSPLHF. V is TRBV11-1 and J is TRBJ1-6; no firm D call. V lost 5 bases and J 5 bases, leaving 7 bases between the germline ends. The germline gives CDR1 SGHAT, CDR2 FQDESV (reference sequence). This CDR3 contains 13 residues.

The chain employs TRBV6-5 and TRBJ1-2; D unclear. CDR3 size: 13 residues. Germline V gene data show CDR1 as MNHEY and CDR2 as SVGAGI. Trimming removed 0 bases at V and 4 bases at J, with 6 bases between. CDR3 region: CASSYSPSYGYTF. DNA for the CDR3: TGTGCCAGCAGTTACTCGCCGAGCTATGGCTACACCTTC.

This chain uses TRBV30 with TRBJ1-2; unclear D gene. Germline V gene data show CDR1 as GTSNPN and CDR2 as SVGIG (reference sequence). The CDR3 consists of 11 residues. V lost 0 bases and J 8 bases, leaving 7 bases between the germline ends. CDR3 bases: TGTGCCTGGAGTGTTAGCTCAGGCTACACCTTC. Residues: CAWSVSSGYTF.